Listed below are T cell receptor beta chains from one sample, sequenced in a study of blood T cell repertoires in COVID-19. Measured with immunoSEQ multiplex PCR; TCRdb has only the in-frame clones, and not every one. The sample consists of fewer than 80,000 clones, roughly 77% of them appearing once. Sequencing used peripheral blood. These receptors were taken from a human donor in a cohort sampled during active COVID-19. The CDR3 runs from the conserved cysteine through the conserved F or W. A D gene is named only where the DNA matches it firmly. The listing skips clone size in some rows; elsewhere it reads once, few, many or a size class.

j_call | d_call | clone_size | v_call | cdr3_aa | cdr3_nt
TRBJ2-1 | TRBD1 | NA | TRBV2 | CASSDFTGGNNEQFF | TGTGCCAGCAGTGATTTTACAGGGGGGAACAATGAGCAGTTCTTC
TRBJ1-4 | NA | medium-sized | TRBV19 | CASSIRGNNEKLFF | TGTGCCAGTAGTATTCGCGGAAACAATGAAAAACTGTTTTTT
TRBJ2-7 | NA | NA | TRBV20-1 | CSANGYEQYF | TGCAGTGCGAACGGCTACGAGCAGTACTTC
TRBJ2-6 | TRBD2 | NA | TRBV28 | CASSFSSGPPGANVLTF | TGTGCCAGCAGTTTTTCTAGCGGGCCCCCTGGGGCCAACGTCCTGACTTTC
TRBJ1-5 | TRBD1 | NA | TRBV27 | CASSAQTGGSQPQHF | TGTGCCAGCAGTGCGCAGACAGGGGGGAGTCAGCCCCAGCATTTT
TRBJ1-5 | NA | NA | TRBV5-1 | CASSLEGASNQPQHF | TGCGCCAGCAGCTTGGAAGGGGCGTCAAATCAGCCCCAGCATTTT
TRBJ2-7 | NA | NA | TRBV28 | CASSDLDSARSYEQYF | TGTGCCAGCAGTGATCTGGACAGTGCTCGCTCCTACGAGCAGTACTTC
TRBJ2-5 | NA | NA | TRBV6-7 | CASSYTPFPPRDKVGQETQYF | TGTGCCAGCAGTTACACGCCCTTCCCGCCCAGGGACAAGGTGGGGCAAGAGACCCAGTACTTC
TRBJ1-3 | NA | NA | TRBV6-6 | CASSGPGGTSGNTIYF | TGTGCCAGCAGTGGGCCGGGGGGCACTTCTGGAAACACCATATATTTT
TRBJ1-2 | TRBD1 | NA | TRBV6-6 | CASSYSTLQGSGGYTF | TGTGCCAGCAGTTACTCGACCTTACAGGGGAGCGGTGGCTACACCTTC
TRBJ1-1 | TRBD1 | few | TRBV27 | CASSLDREEAEAFF | TGTGCCAGCAGTCTAGACAGGGAGGAGGCCGAAGCTTTCTTT
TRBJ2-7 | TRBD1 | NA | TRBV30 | CAWSVPGGRYEQYF | TGTGCCTGGAGTGTACCAGGGGGCAGGTACGAGCAGTACTTC
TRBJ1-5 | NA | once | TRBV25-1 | CASSAGARQPQHF | TGTGCCAGCAGTGCAGGGGCAAGGCAGCCCCAGCATTTT
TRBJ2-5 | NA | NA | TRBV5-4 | CASSSGQGATLIERETQYF | TGTGCCAGCAGCTCTGGGCAGGGTGCGACACTAATAGAGAGAGAGACCCAGTACTTC
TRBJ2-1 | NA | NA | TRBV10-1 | CASRARNGSCKVKQFF | TGCGCCAGCAGGGCCCGAAACGGGAGTTGTAAGGTAAAGCAGTTCTTC
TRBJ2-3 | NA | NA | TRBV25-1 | CASSDVGERTDTQYF | TGTGCCAGCAGTGATGTCGGGGAGAGAACAGATACGCAGTATTTT
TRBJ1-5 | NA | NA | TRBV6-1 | CASSEYRNQPQHF | TGTGCCAGCAGTGAATATCGGAATCAGCCCCAGCATTTT
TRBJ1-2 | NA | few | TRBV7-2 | CASSFLRGYTF | TGTGCCAGCAGCTTCTTGAGGGGCTACACCTTC
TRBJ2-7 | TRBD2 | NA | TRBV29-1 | CSVQAGGLYEQYF | TGCAGCGTTCAGGCGGGAGGCCTCTACGAGCAGTACTTC
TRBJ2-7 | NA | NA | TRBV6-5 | CASGSHEQYF | TGTGCCAGCGGGAGCCACGAGCAGTACTTC
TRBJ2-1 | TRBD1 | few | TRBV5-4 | CASSPQDRGGEQFF | TGTGCCAGCAGCCCGCAGGACAGGGGGGGTGAGCAGTTCTTC
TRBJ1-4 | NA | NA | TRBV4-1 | CASSHGQLNEKLFF | TGCGCCAGCAGCCACGGACAGCTTAATGAAAAACTGTTTTTT
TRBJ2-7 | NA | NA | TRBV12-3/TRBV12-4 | CASSLNRDEQYF | TGTGCCAGCAGCCTCAACAGGGACGAGCAGTACTTC
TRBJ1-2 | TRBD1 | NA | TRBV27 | CASSLSGQGYGYTF | TGTGCCAGCAGTTTATCGGGACAGGGATATGGCTACACCTTC
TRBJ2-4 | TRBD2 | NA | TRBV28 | CASRTGLAGGSGDIQYF | TGTGCCAGCAGAACGGGACTAGCGGGAGGCTCAGGGGACATTCAGTACTTC
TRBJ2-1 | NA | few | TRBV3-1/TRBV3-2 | CASSQARGASEQFF | TGTGCCAGCAGCCAAGCCCGAGGCGCTAGTGAGCAGTTCTTC
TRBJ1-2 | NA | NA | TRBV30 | CAWSVARGFGYTF | TGTGCCTGGAGTGTAGCCAGGGGTTTTGGCTACACCTTC
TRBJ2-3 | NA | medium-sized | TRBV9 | CASSVEAGQADTQYF | TGTGCCAGCAGCGTAGAAGCGGGACAGGCAGATACGCAGTATTTT
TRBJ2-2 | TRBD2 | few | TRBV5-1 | CASTGTAGGPSTGELFF | TGCGCCAGCACGGGAACAGCGGGAGGGCCAAGCACCGGGGAGCTGTTTTTT
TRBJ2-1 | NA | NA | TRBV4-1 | CASSQLLYNEQFF | TGCGCCAGCAGCCAATTACTGTACAATGAGCAGTTCTTC
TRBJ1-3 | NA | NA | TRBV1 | CTSSQYLQGAAGNTIYF | TGCACCAGCAGCCAGTACTTACAGGGGGCGGCGGGAAACACCATATATTTT
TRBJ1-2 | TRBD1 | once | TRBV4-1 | CASSQDSGQADTNYGYTF | TGCGCCAGCAGCCAAGATTCGGGACAGGCGGACACTAACTATGGCTACACCTTC
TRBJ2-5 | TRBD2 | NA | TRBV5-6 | CASSLRFGHLAGDQETQYF | TGTGCCAGCAGCTTGCGTTTCGGACACTTAGCGGGGGACCAAGAGACCCAGTACTTC
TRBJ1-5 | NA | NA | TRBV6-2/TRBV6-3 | CASSYSKQGGDQPQHF | TGTGCCAGCAGTTACTCGAAACAGGGAGGGGATCAGCCCCAGCATTTT
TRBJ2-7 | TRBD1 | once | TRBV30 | CAWKPDRGAYEQYF | TGTGCCTGGAAACCGGACAGGGGGGCCTACGAGCAGTACTTC
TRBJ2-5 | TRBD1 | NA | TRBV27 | CASSPGTGQETQYF | TGTGCCAGCAGCCCAGGGACAGGGCAAGAGACCCAGTACTTC
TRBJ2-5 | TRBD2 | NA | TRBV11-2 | CASSLAHQGSGSHQTQYF | TGTGCCAGCAGCTTAGCACATCAGGGTAGCGGGAGCCATCAGACCCAGTACTTC
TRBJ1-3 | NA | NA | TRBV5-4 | CASSLGTDGSGNTIYF | TGTGCCAGCAGCTTGGGGACAGATGGCTCTGGAAACACCATATATTTT
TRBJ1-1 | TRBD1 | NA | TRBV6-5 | CASRYRGGEAFF | TGTGCCAGCAGATACAGGGGCGGTGAAGCTTTCTTT
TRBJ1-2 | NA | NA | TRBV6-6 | CASSYSAVNGYTF | TGTGCCAGCAGTTACTCGGCAGTTAATGGCTACACCTTC